This T cell receptor beta chain is drawn from a study of blood T cells in healthy people across ages. Germline CDR1 reads SNHLY; CDR2 reads FYNNEI. The V end was cut by 2 bases, the J end by 13 bases, with 11 bases between. This CDR3 is built from 11 residues. PBMCs were isolated at a quantity of at least 6 million per sample. This clonotype occurred once. The antigen remains undetermined. Using a J-beta primer mix together with a sample-barcoded 5' primer, a second PCR was run for about 6 to 11 cycles. In TCRdb, the 5' RACE reads were re-called with MiXCR into one record per CDR3 protein. The data show roughly 800,000 distinct CDR3 sequences, roughly 35% seen once. Points from the study as a whole: Long-lived donors had more naive CD4+ cells and higher diversity than aged donors.

Sequenced input: blood. The chain has TRBV2 and TRBJ2-5, with a possible D match to TRBD2 (5 bases). This receptor was identified in a man between 18 and 29 years old in good health. CDR3 residues: CASSEMGSGYF. DNA for the CDR3: TGTGCCAGCAGTGAAATGGGGAGTGGGTACTTC. Complete variable domain (other parts from reference TRBV2 and TRBJ2-5): EPEVTQTPSHQVTQMGQEVILRCVPISNHLYFYWYRQILGQKVEFLVSFYNNEISEKSEIFDDQFSVERPDGSNFTLKIRSTKLEDSAMYFCASSEMGSGYFGPGTRLLVL.